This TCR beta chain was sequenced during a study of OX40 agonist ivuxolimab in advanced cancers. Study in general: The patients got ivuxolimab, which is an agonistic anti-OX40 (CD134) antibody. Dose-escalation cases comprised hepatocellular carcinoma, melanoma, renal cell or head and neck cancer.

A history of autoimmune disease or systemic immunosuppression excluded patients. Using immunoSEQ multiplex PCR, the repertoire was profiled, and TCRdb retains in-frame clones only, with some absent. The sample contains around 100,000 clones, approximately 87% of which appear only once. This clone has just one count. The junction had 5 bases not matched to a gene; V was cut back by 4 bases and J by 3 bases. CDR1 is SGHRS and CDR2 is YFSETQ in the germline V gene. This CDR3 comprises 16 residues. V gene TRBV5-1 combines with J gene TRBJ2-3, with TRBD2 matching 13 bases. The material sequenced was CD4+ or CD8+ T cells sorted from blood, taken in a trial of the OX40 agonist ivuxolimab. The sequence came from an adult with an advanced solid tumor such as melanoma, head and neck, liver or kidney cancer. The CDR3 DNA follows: TGCGCCAGCAGCCCGACTAGCGGGGGGTCGACAGATACGCAGTATTTT. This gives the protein CASSPTSGGSTDTQYF.